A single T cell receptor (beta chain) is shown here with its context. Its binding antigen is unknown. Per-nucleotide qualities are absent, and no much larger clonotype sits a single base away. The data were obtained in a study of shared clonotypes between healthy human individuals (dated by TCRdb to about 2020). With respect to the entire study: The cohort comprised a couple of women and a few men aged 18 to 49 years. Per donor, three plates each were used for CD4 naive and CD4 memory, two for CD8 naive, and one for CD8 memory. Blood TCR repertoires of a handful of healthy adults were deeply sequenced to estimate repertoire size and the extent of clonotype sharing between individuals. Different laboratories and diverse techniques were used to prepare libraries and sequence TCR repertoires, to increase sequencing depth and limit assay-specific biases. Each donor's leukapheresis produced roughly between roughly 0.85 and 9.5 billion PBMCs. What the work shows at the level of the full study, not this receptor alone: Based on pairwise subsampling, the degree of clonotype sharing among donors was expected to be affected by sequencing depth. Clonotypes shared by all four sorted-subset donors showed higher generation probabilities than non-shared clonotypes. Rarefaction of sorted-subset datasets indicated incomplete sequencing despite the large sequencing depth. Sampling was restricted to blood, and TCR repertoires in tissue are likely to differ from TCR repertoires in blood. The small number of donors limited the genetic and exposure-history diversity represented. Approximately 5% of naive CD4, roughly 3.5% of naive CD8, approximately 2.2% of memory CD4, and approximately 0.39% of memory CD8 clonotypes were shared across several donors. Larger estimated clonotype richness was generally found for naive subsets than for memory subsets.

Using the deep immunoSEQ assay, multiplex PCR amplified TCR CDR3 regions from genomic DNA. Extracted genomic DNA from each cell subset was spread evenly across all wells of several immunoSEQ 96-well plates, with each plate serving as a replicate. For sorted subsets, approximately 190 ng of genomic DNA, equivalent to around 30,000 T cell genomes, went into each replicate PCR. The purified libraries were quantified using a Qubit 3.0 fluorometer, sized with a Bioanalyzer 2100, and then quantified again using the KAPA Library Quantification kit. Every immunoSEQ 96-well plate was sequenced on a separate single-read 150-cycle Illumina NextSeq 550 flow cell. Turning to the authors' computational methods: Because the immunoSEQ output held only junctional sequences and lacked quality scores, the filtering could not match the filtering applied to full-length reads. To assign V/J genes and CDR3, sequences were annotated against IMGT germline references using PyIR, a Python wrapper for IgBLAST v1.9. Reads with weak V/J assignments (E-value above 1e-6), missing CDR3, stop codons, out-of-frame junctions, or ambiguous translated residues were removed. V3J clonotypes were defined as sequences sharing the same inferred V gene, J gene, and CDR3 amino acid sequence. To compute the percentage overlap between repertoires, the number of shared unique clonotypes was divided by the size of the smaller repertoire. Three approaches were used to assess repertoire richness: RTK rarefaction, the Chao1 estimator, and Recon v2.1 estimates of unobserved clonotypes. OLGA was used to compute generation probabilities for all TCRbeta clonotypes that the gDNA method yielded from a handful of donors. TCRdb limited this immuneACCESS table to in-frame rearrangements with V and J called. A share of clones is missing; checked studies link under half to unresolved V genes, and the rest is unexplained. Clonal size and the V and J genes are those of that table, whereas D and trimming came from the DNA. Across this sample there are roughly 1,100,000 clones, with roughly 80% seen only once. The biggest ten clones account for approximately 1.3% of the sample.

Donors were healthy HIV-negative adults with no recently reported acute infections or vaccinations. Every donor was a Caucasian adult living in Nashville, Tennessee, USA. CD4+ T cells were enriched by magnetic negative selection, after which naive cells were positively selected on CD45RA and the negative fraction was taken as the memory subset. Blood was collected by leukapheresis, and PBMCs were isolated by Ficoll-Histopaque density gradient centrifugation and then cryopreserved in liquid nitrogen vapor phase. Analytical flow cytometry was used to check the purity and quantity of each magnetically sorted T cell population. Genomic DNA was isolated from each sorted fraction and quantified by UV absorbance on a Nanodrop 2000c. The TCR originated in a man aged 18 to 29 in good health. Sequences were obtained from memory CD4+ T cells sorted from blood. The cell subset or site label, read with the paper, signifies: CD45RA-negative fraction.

The DNA reads TGTGCCAGTAGTATGGCCGGATCCTTTAGTTCACCCCTCCACTTT. Its protein reads: CASSMAGSFSSPLHF. Recombination connected TRBV19 to TRBJ1-6; no D gene is confidently identified. Based on the germline V gene (reference sequence), the CDR1 and CDR2 sequences are LNHDA and SQIVND. V is cut by 3 bases and J by 9 bases, and the space between the germline ends is 15 bases. The CDR3 sequence holds 15 residues, the cysteine and phenylalanine included. Of the read, only the CDR3 DNA is kept; its 45 bases are in frame from base 1.